This entry describes one T cell receptor (beta chain). Its antigen is undetermined. These data originate in a study of cytomegalovirus exposure and HLA in healthy donors. Points from the study as a whole: Among donors in an Asian-associated ancestry cluster, a later analysis reportedly found fewer N-insertions than the roughly 700-donor mean. According to an earlier analysis, most TCR beta V segments yielded productive rearrangements about 87% or about 30% of the time.

PCR amplification relied on 60 Vbeta primers (plus 13 Jbeta primers). Profiling relied on immunoSEQ multiplex PCR, and the TCRdb table lists in-frame clones only, not all of them. The sample has 95,000 to 150,000 clones; 77% are singletons. The CDR3 contains 14 residues. Trimming stripped 3 bases from V and 7 bases from J, with 15 bases between. Germline-derived CDR1 and CDR2 are MNHEY and SVGAGI. This clonotype originated in a human donor in good health. The chain links TRBV6-5 to TRBJ2-5, with D perhaps matching TRBD2 (6 bases). The sequenced material came from PBMCs. The CDR3 region has the DNA TGTGCCAGCAGTTATGAGGGGAGGCGCGGGACCCAGTACTTC. This translates into CASSYEGRRGTQYF.